This passage covers 27 T cell receptor beta chains from one sample sequenced in a study of neurological immune-mediated disorders. TCRdb fed the 5' RACE reads into MiXCR, producing one record per CDR3 protein. The table records 55,000 to 70,000 distinct CDR3 sequences, approximately 5.3% of them present only once. Specimen: PBMCs. The receptors derive from a human donor with multiple sclerosis. The donor label of this sample is uncertain.

Ten or more counts support this clonotype. This chain uses TRBV11-3 with TRBJ1-1, with no clear D. Trimming removed 6 bases from V and 6 bases from J, with 14 bases in between. Germline CDR1 SGHNT, CDR2 YENEEA. This CDR3 comprises 13 residues. The CDR3 coding sequence is TGTGCCAGCAGTCTGACATACTACGCTGAAGCTTTCTTT. It translates to CASSLTYYAEAFF.

This clonotype was seen repeatedly, ten times or more. This rearrangement joins TRBV6-6 to TRBJ2-1; possibly TRBD1 for D (6 bases). The ends were cut back, 11 bases at V and 2 bases at J, with 13 bases in the middle. This CDR3 spans 13 amino acids. The germline gives CDR1 MNHNY, CDR2 SVGAGI (reference sequence). In DNA, the CDR3 is TGTGCCGGAAGGGGGACCACCTACAATGAGCAGTTCTTC. Translated, it gives CAGRGTTYNEQFF.

The sample holds many counts of this clonotype. The chain carries TRBV5-1 and TRBJ2-2; 9 bases are a match to TRBD1. The germline V gene encodes CDR1 SGHRS and CDR2 YFSETQ. The V and J ends lost 7 bases and 6 bases, in that order; junction bases with no gene match: 10. This CDR3 is 15 amino acids long. This CDR3 reads CASGLWGQGAGELFF. In DNA, the CDR3 is TGCGCCAGCGGCCTTTGGGGACAGGGAGCCGGGGAGCTGTTTTTT. The full variable domain, its missing parts supplied by reference TRBV5-1 and TRBJ2-2, is KAGVTQTPRYLIKTRGQQVTLSCSPISGHRSVSWYQQTPGQGLQFLFEYFSETQRNKGNFPGRFSGRQFSNSRSEMNVSTLELGDSALYLCASGLWGQGAGELFFGEGSRLTVL.

Ten or more counts support this clonotype. The V call is TRBV12-3 or TRBV12-4, the J call TRBJ1-2; 8 bases are a match to TRBD1. The CDR3 is 13 amino acids. V lost 5 bases to trimming and J lost 6 bases; unmatched junction nucleotides: 5. Here the CDR3 reads CASSRQGSDGYTF. CDR3 DNA: TGTGCCAGCAGTAGACAGGGGTCCGATGGCTACACCTTC.

This clonotype came up many times. The J gene is TRBJ1-4, the V gene TRBV18; D might be TRBD1 (5 bases). CDR1 and CDR2 (germline): KGHSH, LQKENI. V was trimmed by 3 bases and J by 7 bases, leaving 15 bases between them. This CDR3 region has 15 residues. The CDR3 sequence: CASSPPHGQGEKLFF. DNA for the CDR3: TGTGCCAGCTCACCTCCACACGGTCAGGGTGAAAAACTGTTTTTT.

The sample holds many counts of this clonotype. The chain links TRBV6-5 to TRBJ1-5; no clear D. Germline-derived CDR1 and CDR2 are MNHEY and SVGAGI. The V gene lost 5 bases and the J gene lost 6 bases, with 8 bases spanning the gap. This CDR3 is built from 12 residues. In DNA, the CDR3 is TGTGCCAGCAGTCAAGGGTCTCAGCCCCAGCATTTT. Amino acid sequence: CASSQGSQPQHF.

This clonotype came up many times. The chain uses TRBV27 and TRBJ1-6; 7 bases fit TRBD1. The J segment lost 6 bases and the V segment lost 3 bases, leaving 8 bases of the junction unmatched. Germline V gene data show CDR1 as MNHEY and CDR2 as SMNVEV (reference sequence). The CDR3 contains 16 residues. CDR3 amino acids: CASSLGAQGSNSPLHF. CDR3 in DNA: TGTGCCAGCAGTTTGGGGGCACAGGGGTCTAATTCACCCCTCCACTTT.

This clonotype has more than one count but fewer than ten. The rearrangement uses TRBV4-2 and TRBJ2-7; D possibly corresponds to TRBD1 (6 bases). This CDR3 comprises 15 residues. V lost 0 bases and J lost 2, with 11 bases in between. Germline V gene sequence: CDR1 LGHNA, CDR2 YNFKEQ. The CDR3 DNA follows: TGTGCCAGCAGCCAAGAGTTGCGACAGGCCTACGAGCAGTACTTC. This translates into CASSQELRQAYEQYF.

This chain uses TRBV21-1 with TRBJ2-1; TRBD1, the D gene given by the table, was not confirmed from the DNA. TRBV21-1 is a pseudogene. The length of the CDR3 is 16 residues. The CDR3 DNA follows: TGTGCCAGCAGCAAAGCCAGAGCGAAAGGTCCCGAAGAGCAGTTCTTC. It translates to CASSKARAKGPEEQFF.

In this sample, this clonotype turned up many times. The J gene is TRBJ2-2, the V gene TRBV4-1; TRBD2 is a possible D gene (5 bases). The germline V gene encodes CDR1 MGHRA and CDR2 YSYEKL. The germline V and J ends were trimmed by 1 base and 4 bases, with 19 bases remaining between them. The CDR3 totals 18 residues. CDR3 amino acids: CASSQGRWFRRSTGELFF. CDR3 nucleotide sequence: TGCGCCAGCAGCCAAGGACGTTGGTTCAGGAGGTCCACCGGGGAGCTGTTTTTT.

At least ten counts were recorded for this clonotype. This chain uses TRBV15 with TRBJ2-3, with D possibly TRBD1 on 6 matching bases. This CDR3 has 15 residues. Per the germline V gene, CDR1 is LNHNV and CDR2 is YYDKDF (reference sequence). V lost 4 bases and J 6 bases, leaving 17 bases between the germline ends. The CDR3 DNA reads TGTGCCACCAGCACCCGTAGAGGGGGAAAGGATACGCAGTATTTT. It codes for CATSTRRGGKDTQYF.

The sample holds many counts of this clonotype. V usage is TRBV12-3 or TRBV12-4 and J usage is TRBJ1-1, with 7 bases matching TRBD1. V gave up 4 bases and J gave up 9 bases; unmatched junction bases: 2. CDR3 size: 11 residues. The CDR3, as DNA: TGTGCCAGCAGTTGGGACAGCAAAGCTTTCTTT. Translating it yields CASSWDSKAFF.

This clonotype appeared many times. This sequence joins TRBV6-5 and TRBJ1-2; TRBD1 is a possible D gene (5 bases). CDR3 length: 14 amino acids. Germline values: CDR1 MNHEY, CDR2 SVGAGI. Trimming cost V 4 bases and J 2 bases, with 11 bases left between them. The CDR3 DNA is TGTGCCAGCAGTTCGGCAGGGAGGAACTATGGCTACACCTTC. It is translated as CASSSAGRNYGYTF.

This clonotype was seen ten or more times. The chain joins TRBV5-1 to TRBJ1-2, with TRBD1 as a possible D gene (6 bases). The ends were cut back, 6 bases at V and 6 bases at J, with 18 bases in the middle. The V gene's germline CDR1 is SGHRS and CDR2 YFSETQ. The length of the CDR3 is 14 residues. CDR3 region: CASMSGEGRHGYTF. CDR3 sequence (DNA): TGCGCCAGCATGTCAGGGGAAGGAAGGCATGGCTACACCTTC.

This clonotype was recorded many times. The chain is built from TRBV5-1 and TRBJ1-2, with TRBD1 as a possible D gene (5 bases). V lost 7 bases to trimming and J lost 6 bases, with 22 bases between them. Germline CDR1 and CDR2: SGHRS and YFSETQ. The CDR3 loop spans 15 amino acids. DNA for the CDR3: TGCGCCAGCGGGCTGGGCGGGACGGGTAAGGATGGCTACACCTTC. Translation: CASGLGGTGKDGYTF.

There are many counts of this clonotype. This chain uses TRBV12-3 or TRBV12-4 with TRBJ2-5, with 8 bases lining up with TRBD1. V lost 6 bases to trimming and J lost 4 bases; unmatched junction nucleotides: 4. This CDR3 spans 13 amino acids. The CDR3 protein is CASRSGTGETQYF. The CDR3 coding sequence is TGTGCCAGCAGGTCGGGGACAGGAGAGACCCAGTACTTC.

J is TRBJ2-7 and V is TRBV7-9; D unclear. There are 15 residues in the CDR3. CDR1 and CDR2 (germline): SEHNR, FQNEAQ (reference sequence). The germline V and J ends were trimmed by 0 bases and 0 bases, with 9 bases remaining between them. This CDR3 is CASSLAGKGSYEQYF. In DNA form, the CDR3 reads TGTGCCAGCAGCTTAGCGGGGAAGGGCTCCTACGAGCAGTACTTC.

Ten or more counts support this clonotype. The CDR3 coding sequence is TGCAGCGTCGCCTTACTAGTTAATGAGCAGTTCTTC. Its protein is CSVALLVNEQFF. The chain couples TRBV29-1 to TRBJ2-1; tentatively, D is TRBD2 (5 bases). With 6 bases removed from V and 7 bases from J, the gap between germline ends came to 13 bases. This CDR3 has 12 residues. Per germline, CDR1 SQVTM and CDR2 ANQGSEA.

This clonotype was recorded many times. The gene calls are TRBV6-5 and TRBJ1-2; D might be TRBD1 (5 bases). Trimming took off 7 bases at V and 8 bases at J, with 20 bases between the two ends. The CDR3 has 14 amino acids. Germline V gene sequence: CDR1 MNHEY, CDR2 SVGAGI. The CDR3 here is CASTYLGGDGGYTF. In nucleotides, the CDR3 is TGTGCCAGCACCTACCTGGGAGGGGACGGAGGCTACACCTTC.

This clonotype was detected many times. The V and J genes are TRBV20-1 and TRBJ1-5; the D gene is possibly TRBD1 (5 bases). The germline V gene encodes CDR1 DFQATT and CDR2 SNEGSKA (reference sequence). The CDR3 is made up of 14 amino acids. The ends were cut back, 0 bases at V and 4 bases at J, with 10 bases in the middle. CDR3 nucleotides: TGCAGTGCTAGAGATTATACAGGTAATCAGCCCCAGCATTTT. Translated, it gives CSARDYTGNQPQHF.

This clonotype was recorded many times. The genes are TRBV11-2 and TRBJ2-7, with D perhaps TRBD2 (5 bases). This CDR3 has 15 residues. Trimming left V 2 bases short and J 0 bases short, with 11 bases between. CDR1 is SGHAT, CDR2 FQNNGV, per germline. In DNA form, the CDR3 reads TGTGCCAGCAGCTTAAGGTCTGGGAGCTCCTACGAGCAGTACTTC. It encodes CASSLRSGSSYEQYF. Combining the CDR3 with reference TRBV11-2 and TRBJ2-7 gives the whole variable domain EAGVAQSPRYKIIEKRQSVAFWCNPISGHATLYWYQQILGQGPKLLIQFQNNGVVDDSQLPKDRFSAERLKGVDSTLKIQPAKLEDSAVYLCASSLRSGSSYEQYFGPGTRLTVT.

This clonotype was seen repeatedly, ten times or more. V usage is TRBV5-1 and J usage is TRBJ2-7; TRBD1 matches 8 bases. With 2 bases clipped from V and 4 bases from J, the junction kept 5 bases outside the gene matches. This CDR3 is built from 14 residues. Germline V gene sequence: CDR1 SGHRS, CDR2 YFSETQ. Here the CDR3 reads CASSFPGGEYEQYF. The CDR3 DNA follows: TGCGCCAGCAGCTTCCCAGGGGGCGAGTACGAGCAGTACTTC. The entire variable domain, with the rest obtained from reference TRBV5-1 and TRBJ2-7, is as follows: KAGVTQTPRYLIKTRGQQVTLSCSPISGHRSVSWYQQTPGQGLQFLFEYFSETQRNKGNFPGRFSGRQFSNSRSEMNVSTLELGDSALYLCASSFPGGEYEQYFGPGTRLTVT.

This clonotype was seen ten or more times. This chain connects TRBV14 to TRBJ1-2; 8 bases match TRBD1. Unmatched junction bases numbered 12, after V lost 0 bases and J lost 3 bases. The CDR3 covers 18 residues. Germline CDR1 SGHDN, CDR2 FVKESK. In DNA, the CDR3 is TGTGCCAGCAGCCAAGAGGGACAGGAGGGCAAGCGGCACTATGGCTACACCTTC. As protein: CASSQEGQEGKRHYGYTF.

The gene calls are TRBV10-1 and TRBJ1-6, with 9 nucleotides matching TRBD1. In germline, CDR1 is WNHNN, CDR2 SYGVQD (reference sequence). This CDR3 has 16 residues. V shed 6 bases and J 7 bases; nucleotides not matched to a gene: 10. CDR3 amino acids: CASSATGGARNSPLHF. CDR3 DNA: TGCGCCAGCAGCGCTACAGGGGGCGCGAGGAATTCACCCCTCCACTTT.

This clonotype was counted many times. V and J are TRBV5-1 and TRBJ1-2; no definite D call. V lost 3 bases and J 7 bases, leaving 13 bases between the germline ends. Germline loops: CDR1 SGHRS, CDR2 YFSETQ. The CDR3 consists of 13 residues. CDR3 nucleotides: TGCGCCAGCAGCTCCCCCCAAGGACCTGGCTACACCTTC. It translates to CASSSPQGPGYTF.

This clonotype showed up many times. The V and J genes are TRBV20-1 and TRBJ1-5; no definite D call. CDR3 length equals 13 residues. Germline CDR1 is DFQATT and CDR2 is SNEGSKA (reference sequence). The germline V and J ends were trimmed by 6 bases and 5 bases, with 14 bases remaining between them. The CDR3 reads CSAPKALDQPQHF. In DNA form, the CDR3 reads TGCAGTGCACCGAAGGCGCTCGATCAGCCCCAGCATTTT.

This clonotype has at least ten counts. J is TRBJ1-4 and V is TRBV7-8; D remains ambiguous. V shed 4 bases and J shed 7 bases, with 7 bases lying between them. This CDR3 has 12 amino acids. Germline V gene data show CDR1 as SGHVS and CDR2 as FQNEAQ. Here the CDR3 reads CASSSGLEKLFF. For the CDR3, the DNA is TGTGCCAGCAGCTCTGGTCTTGAAAAACTGTTTTTT.